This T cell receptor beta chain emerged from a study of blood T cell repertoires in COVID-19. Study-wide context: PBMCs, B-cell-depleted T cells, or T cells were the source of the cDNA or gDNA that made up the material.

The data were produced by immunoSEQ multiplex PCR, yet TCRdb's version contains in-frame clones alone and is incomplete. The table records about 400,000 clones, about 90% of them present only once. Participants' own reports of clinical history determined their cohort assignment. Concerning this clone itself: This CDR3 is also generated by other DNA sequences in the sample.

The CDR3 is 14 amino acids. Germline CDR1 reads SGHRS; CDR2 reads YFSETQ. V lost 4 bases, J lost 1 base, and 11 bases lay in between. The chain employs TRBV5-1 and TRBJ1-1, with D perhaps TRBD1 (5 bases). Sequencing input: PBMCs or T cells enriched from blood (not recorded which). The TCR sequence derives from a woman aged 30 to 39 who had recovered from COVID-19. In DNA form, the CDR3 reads TGCGCCAGCAGCCCAGGACACAGGAACACTGAAGCTTTCTTT. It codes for CASSPGHRNTEAFF.